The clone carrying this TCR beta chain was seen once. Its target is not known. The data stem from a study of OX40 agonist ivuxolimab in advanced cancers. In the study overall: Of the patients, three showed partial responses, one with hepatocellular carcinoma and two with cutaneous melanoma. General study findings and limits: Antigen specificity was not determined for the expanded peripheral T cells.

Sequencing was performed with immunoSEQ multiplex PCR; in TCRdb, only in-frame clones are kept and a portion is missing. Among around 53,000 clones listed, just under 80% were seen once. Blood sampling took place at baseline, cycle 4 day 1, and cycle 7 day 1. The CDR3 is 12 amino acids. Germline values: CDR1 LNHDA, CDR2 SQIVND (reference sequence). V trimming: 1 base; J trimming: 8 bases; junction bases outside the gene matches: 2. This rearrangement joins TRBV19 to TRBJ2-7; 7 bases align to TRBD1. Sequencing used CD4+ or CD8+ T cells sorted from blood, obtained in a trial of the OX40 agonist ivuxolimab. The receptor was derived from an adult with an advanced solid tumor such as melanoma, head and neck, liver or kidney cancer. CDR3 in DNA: TGTGCCAGTAGTATAGGACAGGGCAAGCAGTACTTC. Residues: CASSIGQGKQYF.